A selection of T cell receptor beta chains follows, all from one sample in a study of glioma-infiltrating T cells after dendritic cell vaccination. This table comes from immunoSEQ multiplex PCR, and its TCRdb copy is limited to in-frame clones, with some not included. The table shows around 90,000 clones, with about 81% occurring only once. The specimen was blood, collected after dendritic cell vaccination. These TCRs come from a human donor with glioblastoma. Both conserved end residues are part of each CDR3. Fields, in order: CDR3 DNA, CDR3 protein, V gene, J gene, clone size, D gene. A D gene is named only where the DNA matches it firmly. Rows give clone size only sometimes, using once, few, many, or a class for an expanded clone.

TGCGCCAGCAGCCGTTGGACTAGCGGGGACGAGCAGTACTTC	CASSRWTSGDEQYF	TRBV5-1	TRBJ2-7	.	TRBD2
TGTGCCAGCAGCCAGGGACAGGCCACAGATACGCAGTATTTT	CASSQGQATDTQYF	TRBV6-5	TRBJ2-3	.	TRBD1
TGTGCCAGCAGTGAGAGACAGGCGGGCGAAAAACTGTTTTTT	CASSERQAGEKLFF	TRBV2	TRBJ1-4	few	.
TGTGCCAGCAGCCTAGCCACTTATAATTCACCCCTCCACTTT	CASSLATYNSPLHF	TRBV28	TRBJ1-6	.	.
TGCAGCGTTCCTTGGACAGGGGATGGGGGCTACACCTTC	CSVPWTGDGGYTF	TRBV29-1	TRBJ1-2	.	TRBD1
TGTGCCAGCAGCCGACTGTCCGGGGAGCTGTTTTTT	CASSRLSGELFF	TRBV6-5	TRBJ2-2	.	.
TGTGCCAGCAGTCCTGACAGGAATAATTCACCCCTCCACTTT	CASSPDRNNSPLHF	TRBV6-6	TRBJ1-6	.	.
TGTGCCAGTAGTCCCGCTGAGGGACAGGGGGCATTTTACTATGGCTACACCTTC	CASSPAEGQGAFYYGYTF	TRBV19	TRBJ1-2	.	TRBD1
TGTGCCAGCAGCACCGGGGGGCTGAACACCGGGGAGCTGTTTTTT	CASSTGGLNTGELFF	TRBV9	TRBJ2-2	.	.
TGCGCCAGCAGCTTGGCTCTAGCGGGAGGCAGGAATGAGCAGTTCTTC	CASSLALAGGRNEQFF	TRBV5-1	TRBJ2-1	once	TRBD2
TGTGCCAGCACACCGGCGGGGCGATCCTACAATGAGCAGTTCTTC	CASTPAGRSYNEQFF	TRBV25-1	TRBJ2-1	.	.
TGTGCCAGCAGTGACAGGGCCGTTAATTCACCCCTCCACTTT	CASSDRAVNSPLHF	TRBV6-1	TRBJ1-6	.	.
TGCGCCAGCAGCTTGTCTGGACAGGTCTACACTGAAGCTTTCTTT	CASSLSGQVYTEAFF	TRBV5-1	TRBJ1-1	.	TRBD1
TGCGCCAGCAGCTTGGGGCTAGCGGAGACCCAGTACTTC	CASSLGLAETQYF	TRBV5-1	TRBJ2-5	.	.
TGCGCCAGCAGTGAGCCCCCACGGGGTCAGGCTGAAGCTTTCTTT	CASSEPPRGQAEAFF	TRBV10-2	TRBJ1-1	.	.
TGCGCCAGCAGCTTGGCAGCGCTCTCCTACAATGAGCAGTTCTTC	CASSLAALSYNEQFF	TRBV5-1	TRBJ2-1	.	.